Listed below are T cell receptor beta chains from one sample, sequenced in a study of T cells in Graves' hyperthyroidism and ophthalmopathy. In TCRdb, the multiplex PCR reads were re-called with MiXCR into one record per CDR3 protein. The repertoire has about 560,000 distinct CDR3 sequences, roughly 17% of them found once; the top ten carry more than 15%. The sequencing input was blood. The receptors were sampled from a woman aged 18-29 years with Graves' hyperthyroidism. The CDR3 runs from the conserved cysteine through the conserved F or W. A D gene is named only where the DNA matches it firmly. Size is omitted from some rows. Given values are once, few, many or a class for expanded clones.

v_call	d_call	clone_size	j_call	cdr3_aa	cdr3_nt
TRBV19	-	few	TRBJ1-1	CASGQSMNTEAFF	TGTGCCAGCGGACAGAGCATGAACACTGAAGCTTTCTTT
TRBV20-1	-	few	TRBJ2-1	CSAIPETYNEQFF	TGCAGTGCTATACCGGAGACCTACAATGAGCAGTTCTTC
TRBV19	TRBD1	once	TRBJ1-1	CASSIRGQGNTEAFF	TGTGCCAGTAGTATAAGAGGACAGGGGAACACTGAAGCTTTCTTT
TRBV7-9	TRBD2	few	TRBJ2-3	CASSLAPGLAGSYTDTQYF	TGTGCCAGCAGCTTGGCCCCGGGACTAGCGGGGAGTTACACAGATACGCAGTATTTT
TRBV12-3/TRBV12-4	-	many	TRBJ1-5	CASSFAGGNQPQHF	TGTGCCAGCAGTTTTGCGGGGGGCAATCAGCCCCAGCATTTT
TRBV28	-	many	TRBJ1-1	CASSRGTPPRDTFF	TGTGCCAGCAGTCGGGGGACACCGCCTAGAGACACTTTCTTT
TRBV7-6	TRBD2	many	TRBJ2-7	CASSFERGGPYEQYF	TGTGCCAGCAGCTTTGAGCGGGGGGGCCCCTACGAGCAGTACTTC
TRBV20-1	-	-	TRBJ2-1	CSVSPESYNEQFF	TGCAGTGTCAGCCCGGAGTCCTACAATGAGCAGTTCTTC
TRBV28	-	many	TRBJ2-2	CAATVGTGELFF	TGTGCCGCTACTGTGGGGACCGGGGAGCTGTTTTTT
TRBV20-1	-	-	TRBJ2-1	CSASYNLGGAMRNEQFF	TGCAGTGCTAGCTATAATTTGGGGGGGGCGATGAGGAATGAGCAGTTCTTC
TRBV20-1	TRBD2	-	TRBJ2-5	CSAPRAGGQETQYF	TGCAGTGCCCCCCGGGCGGGAGGGCAAGAGACCCAGTACTTC
TRBV3-1	TRBD1	-	TRBJ1-1	CASSQVVGTGSLGAFF	TGTGCCAGCAGCCAAGTCGTCGGGACAGGAAGCCTCGGGGCTTTCTTT
TRBV7-9	TRBD1	few	TRBJ1-4	CASSSRDRGGEKLFF	TGTGCCAGCAGCAGCCGGGACAGGGGTGGTGAAAAACTGTTTTTT
TRBV4-1	-	-	TRBJ2-1	CASSHDEGGKMSSYNEQFF	TGCGCCAGCAGCCATGATGAGGGGGGCAAGATGAGCTCCTACAATGAGCAGTTCTTC
TRBV2	-	-	TRBJ1-6	CASSGSGDKFTLHF	TGTGCCAGCAGTGGATCTGGAGACAAATTCACCCTCCACTTT
TRBV7-3	-	few	TRBJ2-5	CASSPTGRLVQGETQYF	TGTGCCAGCAGCCCGACGGGCCGACTAGTCCAGGGGGAGACCCAGTACTTC
TRBV7-2	TRBD2	few	TRBJ2-3	CASSFERGVGDTQYF	TGTGCCAGCAGCTTCGAGCGGGGGGTTGGAGATACGCAGTATTTT
TRBV12-3/TRBV12-4	-	few	TRBJ1-3	CASSNEQRNGNTIYF	TGTGCCAGCAGTAACGAACAGCGTAATGGAAACACCATATATTTT
TRBV24-1	TRBD1	-	TRBJ1-5	CATNPGGSIKPQHF	TGTGCCACCAATCCAGGGGGCTCGATCAAGCCCCAGCATTTT
TRBV7-9	TRBD2	many	TRBJ2-1	CASSSLGLLAGFVEQFF	TGTGCCAGCAGCTCCCTGGGGTTACTAGCGGGTTTCGTTGAGCAGTTCTTC
TRBV29-1	TRBD1	-	TRBJ1-2	CSVEVRTGYYGYTF	TGCAGCGTTGAAGTTAGGACAGGGTATTATGGCTACACCTTC
TRBV5-1	-	few	TRBJ1-3	CASSRADGSGNTIYF	TGCGCCAGCAGCCGAGCCGACGGATCTGGAAACACCATATATTTT
TRBV19	-	-	TRBJ1-1	CASAPLGINTEAFF	TGTGCCAGTGCCCCCCTCGGAATAAACACTGAAGCTTTCTTT
TRBV4-1	-	few	TRBJ1-1	CASSRPGRGAFF	TGCGCCAGCAGCCGACCGGGCCGTGGGGCTTTCTTT
TRBV15	-	few	TRBJ2-7	CATSREKREQYF	TGTGCCACCAGCAGAGAGAAGCGCGAGCAGTACTTC
TRBV29-1	-	many	TRBJ2-5	CSVEDIRLGGTQYF	TGCAGCGTTGAAGACATCCGGCTAGGAGGGACCCAGTACTTC
TRBV28	TRBD2	many	TRBJ2-1	CASVESGRAGNEQFF	TGTGCCAGCGTGGAGAGCGGGAGGGCCGGTAATGAGCAGTTCTTC
TRBV5-1	-	many	TRBJ1-1	CASSPGDRMNTEAFF	TGCGCCAGCAGCCCCGGAGACAGAATGAACACTGAAGCTTTCTTT
TRBV27	-	many	TRBJ1-1	CASSLSARQAMNTEAFF	TGTGCCAGCAGTTTATCGGCAAGACAAGCAATGAACACTGAAGCTTTCTTT
TRBV20-1	TRBD2	-	TRBJ2-1	CSARERPGRGNEQFF	TGCAGTGCTAGAGAGCGCCCCGGGAGGGGGAATGAGCAGTTCTTC
TRBV18	TRBD1	-	TRBJ2-4	CASSPLRGPLAKNIQYF	TGTGCCAGCTCACCACTAAGGGGGCCTCTAGCCAAAAACATTCAGTACTTC
TRBV12-3/TRBV12-4	-	-	TRBJ1-2	CASSWGGVGYTF	TGTGCCAGCAGTTGGGGGGGGGTTGGCTACACCTTC
TRBV27	-	few	TRBJ2-6	CASSLTPRVSGANVLTF	TGTGCCAGCAGTTTAACGCCGAGAGTCTCTGGGGCCAACGTCCTGACTTTC
TRBV3-1	-	many	TRBJ2-5	CASSHSREPQETQYF	TGTGCCAGCAGCCACAGCAGGGAACCACAGGAGACCCAGTACTTC
TRBV5-4	TRBD2	-	TRBJ2-5	CASSLGLAGFTETQYF	TGTGCCAGCAGCCTGGGACTAGCGGGATTCACTGAGACCCAGTACTTC
TRBV28	-	few	TRBJ2-3	CASSSHTFGASTQYF	TGTGCCAGCAGTTCCCACACCTTCGGGGCCAGTACGCAGTATTTT
TRBV7-2	-	many	TRBJ2-5	CASSLIAEETQYF	TGTGCCAGCAGCTTGATCGCGGAAGAGACCCAGTACTTC
TRBV15	TRBD2	few	TRBJ2-4	CATSRDLAGGKKDIQYF	TGTGCCACCAGCAGAGATCTAGCGGGGGGGAAAAAAGACATTCAGTACTTC
TRBV6-5	-	few	TRBJ2-4	CASSYPTDSRGGQYF	TGTGCCAGCAGTTACCCGACAGATTCAAGAGGGGGTCAGTACTTC
TRBV18	TRBD2	-	TRBJ2-1	CASSQTSGSGYNEQFF	TGTGCCAGCTCACAGACTAGCGGGAGCGGATACAATGAGCAGTTCTTC
TRBV28	TRBD2	many	TRBJ2-1	CASREREEQFF	TGTGCCAGCAGAGAGCGGGAGGAGCAGTTCTTC
TRBV2	-	few	TRBJ1-2	CASSVPGSYYGYTF	TGTGCCAGCAGTGTCCCTGGGAGTTACTATGGCTACACCTTC
TRBV27	TRBD1	-	TRBJ1-1	CASRLLGQGGTEAFF	TGTGCCAGCAGACTCTTAGGACAGGGGGGCACTGAAGCTTTCTTT
TRBV28	TRBD2	-	TRBJ2-2	CASSGGLAGLTGELFF	TGTGCCAGCAGTGGGGGACTAGCGGGCTTAACCGGGGAGCTGTTTTTT
TRBV19	TRBD1	few	TRBJ2-1	CASSAGQGTEQFF	TGTGCCAGTAGTGCTGGACAGGGAACTGAGCAGTTCTTC
TRBV6-1	TRBD1	-	TRBJ2-5	CASSTGGEETQYF	TGTGCCAGCAGTACAGGGGGCGAAGAGACCCAGTACTTC
TRBV7-6	TRBD2	-	TRBJ2-2	CASRLLAGEGTGELFF	TGTGCCAGCAGGTTACTAGCGGGAGAGGGCACCGGGGAGCTGTTTTTT
TRBV12-5	-	-	TRBJ2-1	CASGPGTLSSYNEQFF	TGTGCTAGTGGTCCAGGGACCCTGAGCTCCTACAATGAGCAGTTCTTC
TRBV13	TRBD1	-	TRBJ1-1	CASSPGTGDVNTEAFF	TGTGCCAGCAGCCCCGGGACAGGGGATGTGAACACTGAAGCTTTCTTT
TRBV11-2	-	many	TRBJ2-7	CASSFRVGYEQYF	TGTGCCAGCAGCTTTAGGGTAGGCTACGAGCAGTACTTC
TRBV19	TRBD2	few	TRBJ2-3	CASSTGLAGASDTQYF	TGTGCCAGTAGTACCGGACTAGCGGGGGCCTCAGATACGCAGTATTTT
TRBV4-2	TRBD1	few	TRBJ2-5	CASSYSGTGDETQYF	TGTGCCAGCAGCTACTCCGGGACAGGGGACGAGACCCAGTACTTC
TRBV28	TRBD1	once	TRBJ2-3	CASSPGDREDTQYF	TGTGCCAGCAGCCCCGGGGACAGGGAGGATACGCAGTATTTT
TRBV11-2	-	-	TRBJ2-3	CASSLGWQIHTDTQYF	TGTGCCAGCAGCTTAGGTTGGCAGATCCACACAGATACGCAGTATTTT
TRBV7-9	TRBD2	many	TRBJ2-2	CASSPPLSGSGTGELFF	TGTGCCAGCAGCCCGCCCCTTAGCGGGAGTGGTACCGGGGAGCTGTTTTTT
TRBV18	-	few	TRBJ2-1	CASSPLIPGSSYNEQFF	TGTGCCAGCTCACCTCTGATTCCGGGGTCATCCTACAATGAGCAGTTCTTC
TRBV30	-	many	TRBJ1-4	CSKGGEKLFF	TGTTCTAAGGGAGGCGAAAAACTGTTTTTT
TRBV5-1	-	-	TRBJ1-2	CASSIQGWNYGYTF	TGCGCCAGCAGCATCCAGGGGTGGAACTATGGCTACACCTTC
TRBV7-9	TRBD1	-	TRBJ2-2	CASSSTGGWDGELFF	TGTGCCAGCAGCTCAACAGGGGGCTGGGACGGGGAGCTGTTTTTT